The rows below give T cell receptor beta chains drawn from one sample of a study of blood T cell repertoires in COVID-19. Sequenced by immunoSEQ multiplex PCR; TCRdb stores in-frame clones only, minus some. The sample includes fewer than 600,000 clones, 85% to 90% of them seen just once. Sequencing used PBMCs or T cells enriched from blood (not recorded which). The receptors shown here come from a woman between 35 and 50 years old who had recovered from COVID-19. Each CDR3 is given with its conserved first and last residue. The D gene is left open where the match is weak. Only some rows state a clone size, as once, few, many or a class for expanded clones.

j_call clone_size d_call v_call cdr3_nt cdr3_aa
TRBJ2-4 once TRBD2 TRBV5-8 TGTGCCAGCAGGCCGACTAGCGGGAGGGTCCTAGCCAAAAACATTCAGTACTTC CASRPTSGRVLAKNIQYF
TRBJ1-1 NA TRBD1 TRBV4-1 TGCGCCAGCAGCCAAGATTGGAGACAGGGGTTGCGCACTGAAGCTTTCTTT CASSQDWRQGLRTEAFF
TRBJ1-5 NA NA TRBV30 TGTGCCTGGAGTGCTTACAGGGCCCAGCCCCAGCATTTT CAWSAYRAQPQHF
TRBJ1-3 NA NA TRBV19 TGTGCCAGTAGTCCCCGCAGGCCGAGCTCTGGAAACACCATATATTTT CASSPRRPSSGNTIYF
TRBJ2-3 NA TRBD2 TRBV30 TGTGCCTGGAGTGGGTTGGGTAGCGGGAGAACAGATACGCAGTATTTT CAWSGLGSGRTDTQYF
TRBJ1-1 NA NA TRBV18 TGTGCCAGCTCACTTCAGGGACTAATGAACACTGAAGCTTTCTTT CASSLQGLMNTEAFF
TRBJ1-5 NA NA TRBV3-1/TRBV3-2 TGTGCCAGCAGCCATAAGGGGAACCAGCCCCAGCATTTT CASSHKGNQPQHF
TRBJ1-2 NA TRBD1 TRBV6-2/TRBV6-3 TGTGCCAGCAGTAGATCCGGGACAGGGACCGGCTACACCTTC CASSRSGTGTGYTF
TRBJ2-6 NA NA TRBV7-6 TGTGCCAGCAGCTTAGGGGCAGCTGGGGCCAACGTCCTGACTTTC CASSLGAAGANVLTF
TRBJ2-7 NA TRBD1 TRBV19 TGTGCCAGTAGTATAGATCTAAGACAGGGGACCTACGAGCAGTACTTC CASSIDLRQGTYEQYF
TRBJ1-3 once TRBD1 TRBV18 TGTGCCAGCTCACCACCGGGACAGGCGCGAACTGGAAACACCATATATTTT CASSPPGQARTGNTIYF